This T cell receptor (beta chain) was identified during a study of vaccination effects on CD4 cells after COVID-19. This table comes from immunoSEQ multiplex PCR, and its TCRdb copy is limited to in-frame clones, with some not included. The sample has approximately 25,000 clones, 69% seen once. As regards this clone: Its matching antigen is unknown.

Germline-derived CDR1 and CDR2 are SGHNT and YYREEE (reference sequence). V was clipped by 6 bases and J by 7 bases, with 18 bases between them. The CDR3 consists of 14 residues. Within the ViraFEST assay, antigen-specific CD4+ T cells underwent expansion with viral peptide pools prior to sequencing. The culture ran for around ten days before CD4+ T cells were isolated. It was two doses of either the BNT162b2 or mRNA-1273 vaccine that participants received. The chain employs TRBV5-4 and TRBJ2-3, with unresolved D. The sequence came from a human donor who received a COVID-19 vaccine. The sample consisted of CD4+ T cells from PBMCs cultured with SARS-CoV-2 spike peptides, taken after COVID-19 vaccination. CDR3 protein: CASNPIDIENTQYF. In DNA, the CDR3 is TGTGCCAGCAACCCAATCGACATTGAGAATACGCAGTATTTT.